This is a list of T cell receptor beta chains from one sample in a study of T cell responses to AZD1222 COVID-19 vaccine. Sequencing used immunoSEQ multiplex PCR; TCRdb keeps in-frame clones, though not all of them. The sample includes approximately 180,000 clones, 90% of them seen just once. Sequenced material: peripheral blood, taken on day 0 of AZD1222 vaccination. The receptors here all came from an adult in good health. CDR3s include the opening cysteine and the closing phenylalanine or tryptophan. D genes are given only for firm matches. A clone size is listed for some rows: how often the clone was seen (once, few, many), or a class if it is expanded.

size: NA
V: TRBV11-2
D: NA
length: 14
J: TRBJ2-3
DNA: TGTGCCAGCAGCCAGGGTGGGAGCACAGATACGCAGTATTTT
CDR3: CASSQGGSTDTQYF

size: NA
V: TRBV7-9
D: TRBD1
length: 16
J: TRBJ1-5
DNA: TGTGCCAGCAGCTTAGGGGGGACAGGGATGAATCAGCCCCAGCATTTT
CDR3: CASSLGGTGMNQPQHF

size: NA
V: TRBV25-1
D: TRBD1
length: 14
J: TRBJ1-1
DNA: TGTGCCAGCCTTCCGGGACAGGGGGACACTGAAGCTTTCTTT
CDR3: CASLPGQGDTEAFF

size: NA
V: TRBV4-3
D: TRBD1
length: 15
J: TRBJ1-1
DNA: TGCGCCAGCAGCCCCTTTGGAGGGGGCGGCACTGAAGCTTTCTTT
CDR3: CASSPFGGGGTEAFF

size: NA
V: TRBV6-5
D: NA
length: 14
J: TRBJ1-1
DNA: TGTGCCAGCAGTTACTCGGGGGGAGACACTGAAGCTTTCTTT
CDR3: CASSYSGGDTEAFF

size: NA
V: TRBV6-5
D: TRBD2
length: 15
J: TRBJ2-5
DNA: TGTGCCAGCAGTTCGGGACTAGCGGGTGGGGAGACCCAGTACTTC
CDR3: CASSSGLAGGETQYF

size: NA
V: TRBV29-1
D: NA
length: 13
J: TRBJ1-2
DNA: TGCAGCGTTGAGGGAGGGAATAACTATGGCTACACCTTC
CDR3: CSVEGGNNYGYTF

size: NA
V: TRBV19
D: TRBD2
length: 15
J: TRBJ2-7
DNA: TGTGCCAGTACTTCCCAGCCGGGGGGGGGCTACGAGCAGTACTTC
CDR3: CASTSQPGGGYEQYF

size: NA
V: TRBV4-3
D: NA
length: 18
J: TRBJ1-2
DNA: TGCGCCAGCAGCCAAGATCTGCTCCCGGACAGCCCAATCTATGGCTACACCTTC
CDR3: CASSQDLLPDSPIYGYTF

size: NA
V: TRBV5-6
D: NA
length: 15
J: TRBJ2-5
DNA: TGTGCCAGCAGCTTGGGCCGCAGGGGTGAAGAGACCCAGTACTTC
CDR3: CASSLGRRGEETQYF

size: NA
V: TRBV20-1
D: NA
length: 10
J: TRBJ1-2
DNA: TGCAGTGCTAGAGACGGTGGCTACACCTTC
CDR3: CSARDGGYTF

size: once
V: TRBV7-2
D: NA
length: 15
J: TRBJ2-3
DNA: TGTGCCAGCAGCAACTATCCTCTAAGCACAGATACGCAGTATTTT
CDR3: CASSNYPLSTDTQYF

size: NA
V: TRBV10-3
D: TRBD2
length: 13
J: TRBJ2-3
DNA: TGTGCCGTTAGCGGGGGGGATACAGATACGCAGTATTTT
CDR3: CAVSGGDTDTQYF

size: once
V: TRBV7-2
D: NA
length: 13
J: TRBJ2-5
DNA: TGTGCCAGCAGCTTTCAGGGGGGGGAGACCCAGTACTTC
CDR3: CASSFQGGETQYF

size: NA
V: TRBV4-2
D: TRBD2
length: 18
J: TRBJ2-5
DNA: TGTGCCAGCAGCCTAGGGACTAGCGGGGGGGCCCCCCAAGAGACCCAGTACTTC
CDR3: CASSLGTSGGAPQETQYF

size: NA
V: TRBV4-2
D: TRBD1
length: 17
J: TRBJ2-1
DNA: TGTGCCAGCAGCCAAGGGCAGGGACAGGGAGGTTCCAATGAGCAGTTCTTC
CDR3: CASSQGQGQGGSNEQFF

size: NA
V: TRBV2
D: NA
length: 17
J: TRBJ2-5
DNA: TGTGCCAGCAGTGAAATCCTCGACGGAATAAAAGGGGAGACCCAGTACTTC
CDR3: CASSEILDGIKGETQYF

size: NA
V: TRBV19
D: NA
length: 15
J: TRBJ1-2
DNA: TGTGCCAGTAGTAGGGGTGGCGGGGGCGACTATGGCTACACCTTC
CDR3: CASSRGGGGDYGYTF

size: once
V: TRBV9
D: NA
length: 16
J: TRBJ1-3
DNA: TGTGCCAGCAGCGTATCCACGGACCCCTCTGGAAACACCATATATTTT
CDR3: CASSVSTDPSGNTIYF

size: NA
V: TRBV6-5
D: TRBD1
length: 15
J: TRBJ1-1
DNA: TGTGCCAGCAGTTACCCGACAGGGGAAGGGACTGAAGCTTTCTTT
CDR3: CASSYPTGEGTEAFF

size: NA
V: TRBV19
D: NA
length: 13
J: TRBJ2-5
DNA: TGTGCCAGTAGTGACGGACCGCAAGAGACCCAGTACTTC
CDR3: CASSDGPQETQYF

size: once
V: TRBV11-2
D: NA
length: 15
J: TRBJ2-3
DNA: TGTGCCAGCAGCCCGTCGGGCGACAGCACAGATACGCAGTATTTT
CDR3: CASSPSGDSTDTQYF

size: NA
V: TRBV5-6
D: NA
length: 13
J: TRBJ2-7
DNA: TGTGCCAGCAGCTTGTGGACAGACGACGAGCAGTACTTC
CDR3: CASSLWTDDEQYF

size: NA
V: TRBV7-6
D: NA
length: 14
J: TRBJ2-7
DNA: TGTGCCAGCAGCTTAGCGGGGGGAAACTACGAGCAGTACTTC
CDR3: CASSLAGGNYEQYF

size: NA
V: TRBV6-5
D: TRBD1
length: 14
J: TRBJ1-5
DNA: TGTGCCAGCAGTTTGACAGGGGTCAATCAGCCCCAGCATTTT
CDR3: CASSLTGVNQPQHF

size: NA
V: TRBV9
D: NA
length: 15
J: TRBJ1-4
DNA: TGTGCCAGCAGCGTAGCCGAGGGTATTTCAGAAAAACTGTTTTTT
CDR3: CASSVAEGISEKLFF

size: NA
V: TRBV30
D: TRBD1
length: 14
J: TRBJ1-1
DNA: TGTGCCTGGAGTATGAGAACAGGGGGCACTGAAGCTTTCTTT
CDR3: CAWSMRTGGTEAFF

size: NA
V: TRBV20-1
D: NA
length: 19
J: TRBJ2-6
DNA: TGCAGTGCTAGTGATGCTCGGACAGATAATCCCTCTGGGGCCAACGTCCTGACTTTC
CDR3: CSASDARTDNPSGANVLTF